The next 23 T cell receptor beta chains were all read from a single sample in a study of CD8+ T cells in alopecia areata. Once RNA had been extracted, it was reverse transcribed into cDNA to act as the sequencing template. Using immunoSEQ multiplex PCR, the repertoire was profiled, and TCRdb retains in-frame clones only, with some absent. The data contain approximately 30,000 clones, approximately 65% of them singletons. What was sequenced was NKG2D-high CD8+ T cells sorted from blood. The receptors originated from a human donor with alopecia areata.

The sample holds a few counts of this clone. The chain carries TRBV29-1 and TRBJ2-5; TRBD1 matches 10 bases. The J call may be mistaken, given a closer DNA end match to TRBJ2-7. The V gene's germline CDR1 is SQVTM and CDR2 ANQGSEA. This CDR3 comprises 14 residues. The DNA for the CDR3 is TGCAGCGTTGAATCAGGGACAGGGGTCTACGAGCAGTACTTC. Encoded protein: CSVESGTGVYEQYF.

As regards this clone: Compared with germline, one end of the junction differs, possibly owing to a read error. CDR3 in amino acids: CVSSLSLGRSYGYTF. The CDR3, as DNA: TGTGTCAGCAGTTTATCGTTGGGCAGAAGCTATGGCTACACCTTC. This chain connects TRBV28 to TRBJ1-2; D is undetermined. The CDR3 is 15 amino acids. CDR1 is MDHEN and CDR2 is SYDVKM in the germline V gene.

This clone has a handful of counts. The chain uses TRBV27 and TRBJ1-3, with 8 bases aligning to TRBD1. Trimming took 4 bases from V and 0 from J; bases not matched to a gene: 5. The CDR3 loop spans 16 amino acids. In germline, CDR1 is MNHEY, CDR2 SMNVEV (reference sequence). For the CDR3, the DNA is TGTGCCAGCAGTTCCGGACAGGGCTACTCTGGAAACACCATATATTTT. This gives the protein CASSSGQGYSGNTIYF.

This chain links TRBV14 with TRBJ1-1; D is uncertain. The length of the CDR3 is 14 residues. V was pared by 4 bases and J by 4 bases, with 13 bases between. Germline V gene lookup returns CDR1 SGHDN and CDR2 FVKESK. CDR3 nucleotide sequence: TGTGCCAGCAGCCTTGGTTGGGGAATCACTGAAGCTTTCTTT. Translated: CASSLGWGITEAFF. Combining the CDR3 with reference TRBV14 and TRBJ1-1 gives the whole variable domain EAGVTQFPSHSVIEKGQTVTLRCDPISGHDNLYWYRRVMGKEIKFLLHFVKESKQDESGMPNNRFLAERTGGTYSTLKVQPAELEDSGVYFCASSLGWGITEAFFGQGTRLTVV.

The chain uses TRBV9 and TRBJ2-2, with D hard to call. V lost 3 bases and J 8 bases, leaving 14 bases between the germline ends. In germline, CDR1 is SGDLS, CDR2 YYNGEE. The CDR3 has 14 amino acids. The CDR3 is CASSEIPLGGELFF. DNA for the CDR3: TGTGCCAGCAGCGAGATCCCATTGGGTGGGGAGCTGTTTTTT. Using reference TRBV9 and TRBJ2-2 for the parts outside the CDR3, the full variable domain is DSGVTQTPKHLITATGQRVTLRCSPRSGDLSVYWYQQSLDQGLQFLIQYYNGEERAKGNILERFSAQQFPDLHSELNLSSLELGDSALYFCASSEIPLGGELFFGEGSRLTVL.

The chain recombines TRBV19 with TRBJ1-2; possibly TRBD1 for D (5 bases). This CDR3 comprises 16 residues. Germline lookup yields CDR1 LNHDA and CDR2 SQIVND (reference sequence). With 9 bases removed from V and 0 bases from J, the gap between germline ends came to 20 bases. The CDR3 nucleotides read TGTGCCAGCACTGCAGGGCCGCGACCTTCTAACTATGGCTACACCTTC. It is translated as CASTAGPRPSNYGYTF. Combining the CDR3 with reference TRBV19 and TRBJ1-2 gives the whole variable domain DGGITQSPKYLFRKEGQNVTLSCEQNLNHDAMYWYRQDPGQGLRLIYYSQIVNDFQKGDIAEGYSVSREKKESFPLTVTSAQKNPTAFYLCASTAGPRPSNYGYTFGSGTRLTVV.

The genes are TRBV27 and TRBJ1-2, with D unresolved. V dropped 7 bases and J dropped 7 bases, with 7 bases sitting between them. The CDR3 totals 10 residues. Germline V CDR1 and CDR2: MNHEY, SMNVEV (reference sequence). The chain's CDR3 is CASNLVGYTF. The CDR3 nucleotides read TGTGCCAGCAATCTAGTTGGCTACACCTTC.

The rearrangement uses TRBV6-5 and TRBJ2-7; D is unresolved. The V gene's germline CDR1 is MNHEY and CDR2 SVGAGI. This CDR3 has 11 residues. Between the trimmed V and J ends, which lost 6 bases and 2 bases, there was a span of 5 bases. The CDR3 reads CASRNAYEQYF. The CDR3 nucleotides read TGTGCCAGCAGGAACGCCTACGAGCAGTACTTC.

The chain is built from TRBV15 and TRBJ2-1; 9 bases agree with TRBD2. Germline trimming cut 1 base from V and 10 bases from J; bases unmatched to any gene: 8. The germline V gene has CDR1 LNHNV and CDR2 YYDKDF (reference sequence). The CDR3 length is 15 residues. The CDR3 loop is CATSRAGLAIEEQFF. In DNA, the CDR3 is TGTGCCACCAGCAGAGCCGGACTAGCGATAGAGGAGCAGTTCTTC.

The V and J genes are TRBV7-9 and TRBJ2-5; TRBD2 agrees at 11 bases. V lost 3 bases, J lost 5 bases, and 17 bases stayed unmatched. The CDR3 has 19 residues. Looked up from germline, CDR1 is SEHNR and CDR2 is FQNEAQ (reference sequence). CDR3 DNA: TGTGCCAGCAGCTTCCCACTAGCGGGAGTTAGCGTTTCCGGGGAGACCCAGTACTTC. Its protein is CASSFPLAGVSVSGETQYF.

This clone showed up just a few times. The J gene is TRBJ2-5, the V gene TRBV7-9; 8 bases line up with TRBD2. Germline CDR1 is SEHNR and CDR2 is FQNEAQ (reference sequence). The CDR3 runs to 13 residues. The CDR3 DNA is TGTGCAGTAGCGGGACAAGACCAAGAGACCCAGTACTTC. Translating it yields CAVAGQDQETQYF.

CDR3 nucleotides: TGTGCCAGCAGCCGACTACACCTAGCGGCTGAGCAGTTCTTC. Translated: CASSRLHLAAEQFF. This chain joins TRBV14 and TRBJ2-1; TRBD2 aligns across 7 bases. Germline loops: CDR1 SGHDN, CDR2 FVKESK. The junction had 9 bases not matched to a gene; V was cut back by 4 bases and J by 9 bases. The length of the CDR3 is 14 residues.

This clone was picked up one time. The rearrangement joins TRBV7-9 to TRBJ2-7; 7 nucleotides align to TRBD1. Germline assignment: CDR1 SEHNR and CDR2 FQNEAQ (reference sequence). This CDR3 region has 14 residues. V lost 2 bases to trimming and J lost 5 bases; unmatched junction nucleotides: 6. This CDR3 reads CASSLTGQFHEQYF. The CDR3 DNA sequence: TGTGCCAGCAGCTTAACGGGACAGTTCCACGAGCAGTACTTC.

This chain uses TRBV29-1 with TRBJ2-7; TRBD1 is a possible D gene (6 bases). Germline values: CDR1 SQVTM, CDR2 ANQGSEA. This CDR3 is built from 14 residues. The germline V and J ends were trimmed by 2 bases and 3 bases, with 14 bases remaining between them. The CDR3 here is CSVETGTPDYEQYF. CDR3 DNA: TGCAGCGTTGAAACCGGGACACCGGACTACGAGCAGTACTTC.

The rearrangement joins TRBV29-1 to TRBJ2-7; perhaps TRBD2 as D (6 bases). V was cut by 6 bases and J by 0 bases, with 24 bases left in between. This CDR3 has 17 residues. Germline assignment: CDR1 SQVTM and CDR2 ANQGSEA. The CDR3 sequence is CSVLGGINNPRSYEQYF. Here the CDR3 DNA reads TGCAGCGTCCTTGGCGGGATTAACAATCCCCGCTCCTACGAGCAGTACTTC.

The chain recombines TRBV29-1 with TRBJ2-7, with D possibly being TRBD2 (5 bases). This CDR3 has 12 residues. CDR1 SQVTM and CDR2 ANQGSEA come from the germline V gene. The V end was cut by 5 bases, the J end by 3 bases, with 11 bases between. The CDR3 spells CSVREFNYEQYF. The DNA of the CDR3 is TGCAGCGTTAGGGAGTTCAACTACGAGCAGTACTTC.

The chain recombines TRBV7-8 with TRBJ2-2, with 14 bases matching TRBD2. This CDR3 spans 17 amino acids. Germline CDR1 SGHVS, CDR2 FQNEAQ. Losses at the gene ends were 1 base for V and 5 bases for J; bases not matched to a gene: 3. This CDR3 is CASSLGGLAGETGELFF. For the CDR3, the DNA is TGTGCCAGCAGCTTAGGGGGACTAGCGGGAGAAACCGGGGAGCTGTTTTTT.

The CDR3 region is CASSLGQALSGLYF. CDR3 nucleotides: TGTGCCAGCAGCTTGGGTCAGGCCCTAAGCGGGCTGTACTTC. The chain uses TRBV5-6 and TRBJ2-7; D possibly corresponds to TRBD2 (6 bases). Between the trimmed V and J ends, which lost 0 bases and 12 bases, there was a span of 19 bases. CDR1 is SGHDT, CDR2 YYEEEE, per germline. The CDR3 spans 14 residues. The full variable domain, with the rest looked up from reference TRBV5-6 and TRBJ2-7, is DAGVTQSPTHLIKTRGQQVTLRCSPKSGHDTVSWYQQALGQGPQFIFQYYEEEERQRGNFPDRFSGHQFPNYSSELNVNALLLGDSALYLCASSLGQALSGLYFGPGTRLTVT.

CDR3 protein: CASSPTRGPSYNEQFF. CDR3 nucleotide sequence: TGTGCCAGCAGCCCGACAAGGGGCCCCTCCTACAATGAGCAGTTCTTC. The rearrangement joins TRBV7-9 to TRBJ2-1; D might be TRBD1 (5 bases). Per the germline V gene, CDR1 is SEHNR and CDR2 is FQNEAQ (reference sequence). The germline V and J ends were trimmed by 5 bases and 0 bases, with 14 bases remaining between them. This CDR3 spans 16 amino acids.

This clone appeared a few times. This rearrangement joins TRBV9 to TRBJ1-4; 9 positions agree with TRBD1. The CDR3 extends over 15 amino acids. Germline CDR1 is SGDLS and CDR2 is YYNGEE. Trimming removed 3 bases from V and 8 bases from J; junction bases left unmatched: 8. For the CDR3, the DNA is TGTGCCAGCAGCGGTACAGGGGGCGCTTCGGAAAAACTGTTTTTT. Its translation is CASSGTGGASEKLFF.

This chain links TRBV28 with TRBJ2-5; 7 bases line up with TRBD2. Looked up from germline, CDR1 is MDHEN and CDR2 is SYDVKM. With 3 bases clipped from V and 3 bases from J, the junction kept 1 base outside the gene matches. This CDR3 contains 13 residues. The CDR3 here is CASSFRGEETQYF. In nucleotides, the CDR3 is TGTGCCAGCAGTTTCCGGGGGGAAGAGACCCAGTACTTC.

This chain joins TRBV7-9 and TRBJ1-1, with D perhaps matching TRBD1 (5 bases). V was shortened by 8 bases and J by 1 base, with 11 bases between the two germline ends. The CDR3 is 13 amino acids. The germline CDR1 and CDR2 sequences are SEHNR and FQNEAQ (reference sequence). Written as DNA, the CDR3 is TGTGCCAGCTGCGGGGGGAGGAACACTGAAGCTTTCTTT. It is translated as CASCGGRNTEAFF.

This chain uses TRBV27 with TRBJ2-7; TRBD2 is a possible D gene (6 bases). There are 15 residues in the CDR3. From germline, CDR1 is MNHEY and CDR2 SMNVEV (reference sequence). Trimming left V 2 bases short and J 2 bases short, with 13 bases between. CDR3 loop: CASSLMGGRPYEQYF. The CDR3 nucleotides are TGTGCCAGCAGTTTAATGGGGGGACGGCCCTACGAGCAGTACTTC.